This TCR beta chain was captured by sequencing in a study of beta chain features in type 1 diabetes. One heparinised blood draw, averaging around 0.12 L, came from each donor. All sorted populations exceeded 98% purity. What was sequenced were expressed TCRB transcripts, since all of the isolated RNA had been reverse transcribed. Measured with immunoSEQ multiplex PCR; TCRdb has only the in-frame clones, and not every one. Among around 500,000 clones listed, roughly 10% were seen once. In germline, CDR1 is SNHLY, CDR2 FYNNEI. This CDR3 is built from 13 residues. Trimming cost V 8 bases and J 4 bases, with 14 bases left between them. This clone showed up just a few times.

The sequencing input was naive CD4+ T cells from blood. This clonotype was obtained from a woman under 30 in good health. The rearrangement joins TRBV2 to TRBJ1-2, with a weak D call TRBD1 (6 bases). CDR3 residues: CASFRGMGYGYTF. Written as DNA, the CDR3 is TGTGCCAGCTTCAGGGGTATGGGCTATGGCTACACCTTC.